A single sample is the source of the 27 T cell receptor beta chains below, sequenced in a study of shared clonotypes between healthy human individuals. Sequencing was performed with immunoSEQ multiplex PCR; in TCRdb, only in-frame clones are kept and a portion is missing. The sample has some 2,100,000 clones; about 94% are singletons. Specimen: naive CD4+ T cells sorted from blood. Subset in this sample: CD45RA+ positively selected. These receptors all come from a man in his late teens or twenties in good health.

The CDR3 nucleotides read TGCGCCAGCTCTGGAACGGGTAGCGGGGGTACCACAGATACGCAGTATTTT. Protein product: CASSGTGSGGTTDTQYF. The V gene is TRBV5-1, the J gene TRBJ2-3; 9 nucleotides match TRBD2. In germline, CDR1 is SGHRS, CDR2 YFSETQ. This CDR3 region has 17 residues. Trimming took 7 bases from V and 2 from J; bases not matched to a gene: 14.

The rearrangement links TRBV10-3 to TRBJ1-1; 7 bases are a match to TRBD1. This CDR3 has 13 residues. Germline V CDR1 and CDR2: ENHRY, SYGVKD. The J segment lost 1 base and the V segment lost 7 bases, leaving 3 bases of the junction unmatched. The CDR3 DNA sequence: TGTGCCATCACCGGACAGGCGAACACTGAAGCTTTCTTT. It yields the protein CAITGQANTEAFF.

The chain has TRBV10-2 and TRBJ1-2; 7 bases align to TRBD1. Germline trimming cut 2 bases from V and 1 base from J; bases unmatched to any gene: 7. The CDR3 runs to 16 residues. Germline V CDR1 and CDR2: WSHSY, SAAADI. In DNA form, the CDR3 reads TGCGCCAGCAGTGAGACCAGACAGGGTAATAACTATGGCTACACCTTC. As protein: CASSETRQGNNYGYTF.

A word on this clone: The sample has other DNA sequences that encode this CDR3 too. The chain carries TRBV5-6 and TRBJ2-3, with TRBD1 identical over 7 bases. CDR3 length equals 15 residues. Germline-derived CDR1 and CDR2 are SGHDT and YYEEEE. The J segment lost 0 bases and the V segment lost 0 bases, leaving 1 base of the junction unmatched. The CDR3: CASSLETGSTDTQYF. As DNA, the CDR3 is TGTGCCAGCAGCTTGGAGACAGGGAGCACAGATACGCAGTATTTT.

The chain links TRBV7-2 to TRBJ2-7; weak D call: TRBD1 (5 bases). The CDR3 is made up of 16 amino acids. Germline V gene sequence: CDR1 SGHTA, CDR2 FQGNSA. The ends were cut back, 5 bases at V and 5 bases at J, with 22 bases in the middle. Here the CDR3 reads CASSLAVGRSHDEQYF. The CDR3 bases are TGTGCCAGCAGCCTGGCCGTGGGGCGGAGTCACGACGAGCAGTACTTC.

The chain recombines TRBV10-3 with TRBJ1-2, with 9 positions matching TRBD1. Per the germline V gene, CDR1 is ENHRY and CDR2 is SYGVKD. V was clipped by 10 bases and J by 4 bases; unmatched bases: 7. The CDR3 runs 13 residues. The CDR3 loop is CATRTGAIYGYTF. CDR3 bases: TGTGCCACTCGGACAGGGGCCATCTATGGCTACACCTTC.

DNA for the CDR3: TGTGCCAGCAGCTTCGGAAGGGAACAGCCCCAGCATTTT. This gives the protein CASSFGREQPQHF. This chain connects TRBV7-9 to TRBJ1-5; D not certain. The V gene's germline CDR1 is SEHNR and CDR2 FQNEAQ (reference sequence). There are 13 residues in the CDR3. V lost 3 bases, J lost 7 bases, and 10 bases lay in between.

CDR3 bases: TGTGCCAGCAGTGGGTTTACGGGGCTGGAAAAACTGTTTTTT. The encoded protein is CASSGFTGLEKLFF. The chain combines TRBV25-1 with TRBJ1-4; tentatively, D is TRBD1 (5 bases). Germline V gives CDR1 MGHDK, CDR2 SYGVNS. V lost 4 bases and J 8 bases, leaving 14 bases between the germline ends. The CDR3 has 14 residues.

The genes are TRBV30 and TRBJ2-7; D gene uncertain. Germline loops: CDR1 GTSNPN, CDR2 SVGIG (reference sequence). The CDR3 contains 13 residues. V was clipped by 1 base and J by 7 bases, with 14 bases between them. Here the CDR3 reads CAWSGYPVGEQYF. CDR3 nucleotides: TGTGCCTGGAGTGGATACCCGGTGGGGGAGCAGTACTTC.

This rearrangement joins TRBV5-1 to TRBJ1-2, with D possibly TRBD1 on 6 matching bases. V lost 3 bases and J 3 bases, leaving 9 bases between the germline ends. Germline V gene data show CDR1 as SGHRS and CDR2 as YFSETQ. The CDR3 has 13 amino acids. DNA for the CDR3: TGCGCCAGCAGCTCCGGGGGCTACTATGGCTACACCTTC. Translating it yields CASSSGGYYGYTF.

The J gene is TRBJ1-1, the V gene TRBV6-1; TRBD1 might be the D (6 bases). The ends were cut back, 6 bases at V and 4 bases at J, with 15 bases in the middle. This CDR3 contains 14 residues. Germline V gene data show CDR1 as MNHNS and CDR2 as SASEGT. The CDR3 DNA is TGTGCCAGCAGGGGGCAGGGGAGGATCACTGAAGCTTTCTTT. It encodes CASRGQGRITEAFF.

The chain is built from TRBV4-3 and TRBJ2-4; 7 bases fit TRBD2. Germline V gene data show CDR1 as LGHNA and CDR2 as YSLEER. There are 18 residues in the CDR3. The trim removed 0 bases at V and 2 bases at J, leaving 10 bases unmatched. CDR3 coding DNA: TGCGCCAGCAGCCAAGATCCTACCCCCGGGGGGACCAAAAACATTCAGTACTTC. It yields the protein CASSQDPTPGGTKNIQYF.

This chain uses TRBV5-1 with TRBJ1-3; D may be TRBD1 (6 bases). From germline, CDR1 is SGHRS and CDR2 YFSETQ. Trimming pared 1 base from V and 2 bases from J, leaving 13 bases between. The CDR3 contains 16 residues. For the CDR3, the DNA is TGCGCCAGCAGCTTGAACGGGGGCGTGACTGGAAACACCATATATTTT. It is translated as CASSLNGGVTGNTIYF.

The CDR3 DNA is TGTGCCAGCAGCCCGGGATTTCAAGAGACCCAGTACTTC. Translation: CASSPGFQETQYF. V gene TRBV2 combines with J gene TRBJ2-5; D might be TRBD2 (5 bases). Per germline, CDR1 SNHLY and CDR2 FYNNEI. Trimming shortened V by 6 bases and J by 2 bases, and 10 bases separated the two germline ends. The CDR3 runs 13 residues.

The chain combines TRBV19 with TRBJ2-1; 10 nucleotides agree with TRBD1. The CDR3 contains 15 residues. V lost 6 bases and J lost 4; bases outside the gene matches: 6. Germline-derived CDR1 and CDR2 are LNHDA and SQIVND (reference sequence). The CDR3 DNA follows: TGTGCCAGTAGGACCGGGACAGGGGTTTACAATGAGCAGTTCTTC. Encoded protein: CASRTGTGVYNEQFF.

The chain links TRBV4-2 to TRBJ2-1; D is unresolved. V lost 2 bases and J lost 4, with 9 bases in between. Germline loops: CDR1 LGHNA, CDR2 YNFKEQ. The CDR3 totals 14 residues. This chain's CDR3 is CASSQSPGYNEQFF. CDR3 sequence (DNA): TGTGCCAGCAGCCAATCCCCCGGTTACAATGAGCAGTTCTTC.

On this clone itself: The same CDR3 also results from other DNA sequences found in this sample. The chain joins TRBV27 to TRBJ1-6; 9 bases are shared with TRBD1. CDR1 is MNHEY and CDR2 is SMNVEV in the germline V gene (reference sequence). Losses at the gene ends were 2 bases for V and 6 bases for J; bases not matched to a gene: 2. CDR3 size: 15 residues. This CDR3 is CASSLGDRVNSPLHF. DNA of the CDR3: TGTGCCAGCAGTTTAGGGGACAGGGTTAATTCACCCCTCCACTTT.

In regard to this clone: Additional DNA sequences in this sample encode the identical CDR3. This chain joins TRBV29-1 and TRBJ2-3, with D unclear. This CDR3 contains 12 residues. V lost 4 bases, J lost 0 bases, and 5 bases lay in between. The germline CDR1 and CDR2 sequences are SQVTM and ANQGSEA. The CDR3 nucleotides are TGCAGCGTTGCCCCGAGCACAGATACGCAGTATTTT. Translating it yields CSVAPSTDTQYF.

As regards this clone: Additional DNA sequences in this sample encode the identical CDR3. The V call is TRBV15, the J call TRBJ1-5; perhaps TRBD1 as D (5 bases). Germline V gene lookup returns CDR1 LNHNV and CDR2 YYDKDF (reference sequence). This CDR3 is 15 amino acids long. Trimming took off 0 bases at V and 5 bases at J, with 11 bases between the two ends. The CDR3: CATSRDGRGDQPQHF. Written as DNA, the CDR3 is TGTGCCACCAGCAGAGATGGTCGAGGGGATCAGCCCCAGCATTTT.

The J gene is TRBJ2-1, the V gene TRBV7-8; TRBD1 matches at 9 bases. J lost 5 bases, V lost 5 bases, and 7 bases had no gene match. The CDR3 is 15 residues long. Per the germline V gene, CDR1 is SGHVS and CDR2 is FQNEAQ. DNA for the CDR3: TGTGCCAGCAGCCCTGGGACAGGGAGAAACAATGAGCAGTTCTTC. Protein product: CASSPGTGRNNEQFF. The full variable domain, with the rest looked up from reference TRBV7-8 and TRBJ2-1, is GAGVSQSPRYKVAKRGQDVALRCDPISGHVSLFWYQQALGQGPEFLTYFQNEAQLDKSGLPSDRFFAERPEGSVSTLKIQRTQQEDSAVYLCASSPGTGRNNEQFFGPGTRLTVL.

The chain combines TRBV5-4 with TRBJ2-5; 10 nucleotides match TRBD2. Germline V gene data show CDR1 as SGHNT and CDR2 as YYREEE (reference sequence). V shed 0 bases, J shed 3 bases, and the junction held 5 bases outside the gene matches. This CDR3 spans 16 amino acids. The CDR3 reads CASSLGGLAAKETQYF. CDR3 bases: TGTGCCAGCAGCTTGGGTGGACTAGCGGCCAAAGAGACCCAGTACTTC.

The chain has TRBV5-4 and TRBJ2-5; 7 positions agree with TRBD2. The CDR3 covers 16 residues. Per the germline V gene, CDR1 is SGHNT and CDR2 is YYREEE (reference sequence). Trimming took 4 bases from V and 3 from J; bases not matched to a gene: 12. DNA of the CDR3: TGTGCCAGCAGCCAACCTGGAGCGGGGCCGAAAGAGACCCAGTACTTC. This translates into CASSQPGAGPKETQYF.

The rearrangement links TRBV5-4 to TRBJ1-1; 8 nucleotides line up with TRBD1. The V gene end was trimmed by 2 bases and the J gene end by 6 bases; junction bases not matched to a gene: 9. Germline V gene data show CDR1 as SGHNT and CDR2 as YYREEE (reference sequence). The CDR3 consists of 15 residues. The DNA of the CDR3 is TGTGCCAGCAGCTTAGGACAGGGAGGCCTCGCTGAAGCTTTCTTT. This codes for CASSLGQGGLAEAFF.

This rearrangement joins TRBV30 to TRBJ2-2, with TRBD1 as a possible D gene (5 bases). Germline-derived CDR1 and CDR2 are GTSNPN and SVGIG (reference sequence). This CDR3 has 14 amino acids. V lost 0 bases to trimming and J lost 4 bases, with 9 bases between them. The CDR3 region is CAWSVDRFTGELFF. DNA for the CDR3: TGTGCCTGGAGTGTAGACAGATTCACCGGGGAGCTGTTTTTT.

For this clone: Other DNA sequences of this sample code for an identical CDR3. The rearrangement uses TRBV2 and TRBJ2-7; TRBD1 is a possible D gene (5 bases). Trimming shortened V by 8 bases and J by 3 bases, and 11 bases separated the two germline ends. Germline CDR1 SNHLY, CDR2 FYNNEI. The CDR3 is 12 residues long. The CDR3 reads CASRLDSYEQYF. CDR3 coding DNA: TGTGCCAGCCGTCTCGACAGCTACGAGCAGTACTTC.

This clone was recorded a few times. The chain is built from TRBV7-9 and TRBJ1-6; D is unclear. This CDR3 has 15 residues. Germline-derived CDR1 and CDR2 are SEHNR and FQNEAQ (reference sequence). The V and J ends lost 7 bases and 8 bases respectively, with 18 bases between them. The chain's CDR3 is CASNDHAVRDSPLHF. In DNA, the CDR3 is TGTGCCAGCAACGACCACGCGGTGAGGGATTCACCCCTCCACTTT.

This chain uses TRBV5-6 with TRBJ2-5; D is undetermined. Trimming shortened V by 3 bases and J by 5 bases, and 14 bases separated the two germline ends. CDR3 size: 14 residues. The germline gives CDR1 SGHDT, CDR2 YYEEEE. The DNA of the CDR3 is TGTGCCAGCAGCTGGTTCCCCGTCCGGGAGACCCAGTACTTC. Amino acid sequence: CASSWFPVRETQYF.